The subject of this entry is one T cell receptor beta chain. Germline CDR1 is LNHNV and CDR2 is YYDKDF (reference sequence). V was pared by 0 bases and J by 0 bases, with 9 bases between. The CDR3 loop spans 16 amino acids. The entry originates in a study of T cell responses to AZD1222 COVID-19 vaccine. Clones were read by immunoSEQ multiplex PCR, and TCRdb kept only the in-frame ones, dropping some. The repertoire holds roughly 100,000 clones, with 88% as singletons. Sequencing was performed on peripheral blood, taken on day 0 of AZD1222 vaccination. The genes are TRBV15 and TRBJ1-3; D is possibly TRBD1 (5 bases). This TCR came from an adult in good health. The CDR3 DNA sequence: TGTGCCACCAGCAGAGACGTCGACAGCTCTGGAAACACCATATATTTT. Amino acid sequence: CATSRDVDSSGNTIYF.